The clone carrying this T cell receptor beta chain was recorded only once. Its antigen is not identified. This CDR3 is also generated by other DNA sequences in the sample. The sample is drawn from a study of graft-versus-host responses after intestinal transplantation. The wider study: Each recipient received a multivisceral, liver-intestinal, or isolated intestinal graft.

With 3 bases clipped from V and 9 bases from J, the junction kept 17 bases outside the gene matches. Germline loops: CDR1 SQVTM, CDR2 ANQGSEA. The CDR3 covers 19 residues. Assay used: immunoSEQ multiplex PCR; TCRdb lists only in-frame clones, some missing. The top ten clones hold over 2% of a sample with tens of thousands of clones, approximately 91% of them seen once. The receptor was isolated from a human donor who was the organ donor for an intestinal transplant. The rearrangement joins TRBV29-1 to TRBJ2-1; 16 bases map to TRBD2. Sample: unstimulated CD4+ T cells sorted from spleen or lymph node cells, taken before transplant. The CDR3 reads CSVEGGTSGRAAAFGEQFF. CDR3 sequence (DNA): TGCAGCGTTGAGGGTGGGACTAGCGGGAGGGCCGCAGCGTTTGGTGAGCAGTTCTTC.